These 25 T cell receptor beta chains were all obtained from the same sample, sequenced in a study of T cell responses to AZD1222 COVID-19 vaccine. Profiling relied on immunoSEQ multiplex PCR, and the TCRdb table lists in-frame clones only, not all of them. The repertoire holds tens of thousands of clones, with 80% to 90% as singletons. The material was peripheral blood, obtained 28 days after the second AZD1222 dose. Receptors were obtained from an adult who received the AZD1222 COVID-19 vaccine.

The chain carries TRBV27 and TRBJ1-2; 12 positions agree with TRBD1. This CDR3 is 13 amino acids long. Germline V gene data show CDR1 as MNHEY and CDR2 as SMNVEV (reference sequence). The junction had 8 bases not matched to a gene; V was cut back by 10 bases and J by 8 bases. The CDR3 sequence is CATLGQGASGYTF. The DNA for the CDR3 is TGTGCCACCCTGGGACAGGGGGCGTCGGGCTACACCTTC.

This clone occurred a few times. The CDR3 is CASSLAYTINYGYTF. DNA for the CDR3: TGTGCCAGCAGCTTAGCGTACACGATTAACTATGGCTACACCTTC. The V call is TRBV7-2, the J call TRBJ1-2; D uncertain. This CDR3 spans 15 amino acids. Germline CDR1 reads SGHTA; CDR2 reads FQGNSA. V shed 0 bases and J shed 1 base, with 9 bases lying between them.

The table lists this clone with a count of one. This chain links TRBV2 with TRBJ1-4; 7 nucleotides agree with TRBD1. Germline assignment: CDR1 SNHLY and CDR2 FYNNEI. Losses at the gene ends were 7 bases for V and 7 bases for J; bases not matched to a gene: 6. The CDR3 totals 13 residues. The CDR3 here is CASKTGVVEKLFF. CDR3 in DNA: TGTGCCAGCAAAACAGGGGTGGTTGAAAAACTGTTTTTT.

The J gene is TRBJ1-6, the V gene TRBV9; tentatively, D is TRBD1 (6 bases). CDR1 and CDR2 (germline): SGDLS, YYNGEE. V lost 0 bases and J 5 bases, leaving 9 bases between the germline ends. The CDR3 is 15 amino acids. CDR3 loop: CASSVGSGDNSPLHF. CDR3 in DNA: TGTGCCAGCAGCGTAGGTTCAGGGGATAATTCACCCCTCCACTTT.

The chain joins TRBV29-1 to TRBJ1-2; 8 nucleotides agree with TRBD1. The CDR3 consists of 13 residues. The germline V gene encodes CDR1 SQVTM and CDR2 ANQGSEA. V lost 4 bases and J lost 3; bases outside the gene matches: 4. CDR3 bases: TGCAGCGTTGGACAGGGGATCGACTATGGCTACACCTTC. Its protein is CSVGQGIDYGYTF.

This chain joins TRBV28 and TRBJ1-1; D is perhaps TRBD1 (6 bases). The germline CDR1 and CDR2 sequences are MDHEN and SYDVKM. Trimming took off 2 bases at V and 4 bases at J, with 17 bases between the two ends. CDR3 length equals 16 residues. The CDR3 sequence: CASSLEAGARGTEAFF. The CDR3 coding sequence is TGTGCCAGCAGTTTAGAGGCAGGGGCGCGGGGCACTGAAGCTTTCTTT.

This chain connects TRBV19 to TRBJ2-3; 8 nucleotides align to TRBD2. The V gene end was trimmed by 2 bases and the J gene end by 7 bases; junction bases not matched to a gene: 2. Germline CDR1 is LNHDA and CDR2 is SQIVND (reference sequence). The CDR3 is 13 amino acids. The CDR3: CASSIQREYTQYF. The CDR3 DNA is TGTGCCAGTAGTATACAGCGGGAGTATACGCAGTATTTT.

The V call is TRBV27, the J call TRBJ2-1; D is uncertain. The V end was cut by 5 bases, the J end by 5 bases, with 13 bases between. The CDR3 loop spans 14 amino acids. CDR1 and CDR2 (germline): MNHEY, SMNVEV (reference sequence). The CDR3 loop is CASSGLRPDNEQFF. CDR3 bases: TGTGCCAGCAGTGGTCTCAGGCCCGACAATGAGCAGTTCTTC.

The DNA of the CDR3 is TGTGCCAGCAGCGCAGGGGTTGGGTACACTGAAGCTTTCTTT. Translated, it gives CASSAGVGYTEAFF. This rearrangement joins TRBV9 to TRBJ1-1; TRBD1 might be the D (6 bases). This CDR3 has 14 amino acids. V dropped 3 bases and J dropped 3 bases, with 12 bases sitting between them. Germline values: CDR1 SGDLS, CDR2 YYNGEE. Using reference TRBV9 and TRBJ1-1 for the parts outside the CDR3, the full variable domain is DSGVTQTPKHLITATGQRVTLRCSPRSGDLSVYWYQQSLDQGLQFLIQYYNGEERAKGNILERFSAQQFPDLHSELNLSSLELGDSALYFCASSAGVGYTEAFFGQGTRLTVV.

The chain joins TRBV7-2 to TRBJ1-1; D is undetermined. The V end was cut by 3 bases, the J end by 1 base, with 6 bases between. The CDR3 has 13 amino acids. Germline lookup yields CDR1 SGHTA and CDR2 FQGNSA. The CDR3 DNA reads as TGTGCCAGCAGCTTGAGGTGGAACACTGAAGCTTTCTTT. Translation: CASSLRWNTEAFF. The full variable domain, its missing parts supplied by reference TRBV7-2 and TRBJ1-1, is GAGVSQSPSNKVTEKGKDVELRCDPISGHTALYWYRQSLGQGLEFLIYFQGNSAPDKSGLPSDRFSAERTGGSVSTLTIQRTQQEDSAVYLCASSLRWNTEAFFGQGTRLTVV.

The chain employs TRBV30 and TRBJ1-6; 9 positions match TRBD1. Germline V gene sequence: CDR1 GTSNPN, CDR2 SVGIG (reference sequence). The CDR3 is 19 amino acids. With 0 bases clipped from V and 5 bases from J, the junction kept 14 bases outside the gene matches. The CDR3 DNA sequence: TGTGCCTGGAGTGTACGACGGGACAGGGTGTTCGGGAATAATTCACCCCTCCACTTT. Translation: CAWSVRRDRVFGNNSPLHF.

The chain links TRBV18 to TRBJ1-2; D gene uncertain. The germline V gene encodes CDR1 KGHSH and CDR2 LQKENI. The V end lost 2 bases, the J end lost 3 bases, and 7 bases lay between the germline ends. This CDR3 region has 13 residues. CDR3 in DNA: TGTGCCAGCTCACCAGGGTACGACTATGGCTACACCTTC. Its translation: CASSPGYDYGYTF.

The chain employs TRBV6-6 and TRBJ1-4; D might be TRBD1 (6 bases). The V end was cut by 0 bases, the J end by 5 bases, with 13 bases between. There are 16 residues in the CDR3. Germline V gene data show CDR1 as MNHNY and CDR2 as SVGAGI (reference sequence). CDR3: CASSYSDGTPNEKLFF. For the CDR3, the DNA is TGTGCCAGCAGTTACTCAGACGGGACACCCAATGAAAAACTGTTTTTT.

This chain connects TRBV12-3 or TRBV12-4 to TRBJ1-2; D ambiguous. Trimming removed 3 bases at V and 1 base at J, with 3 bases between. The CDR3 runs to 12 residues. Here the CDR3 DNA reads TGTGCCAGCAGTTTGAGTAACTATGGCTACACCTTC. Protein: CASSLSNYGYTF.

The chain carries TRBV10-3 and TRBJ2-6; D may be TRBD1 (6 bases). Trimming left V 4 bases short and J 0 bases short, with 10 bases between. The CDR3 is 16 residues long. CDR1 and CDR2 (germline): ENHRY, SYGVKD. The CDR3 region is CAISAGRGSGANVLTF. For the CDR3, the DNA is TGTGCCATCAGTGCGGGCAGGGGCTCTGGGGCCAACGTCCTGACTTTC.

The chain uses TRBV15 and TRBJ2-3; D is perhaps TRBD2 (6 bases). V was pared by 2 bases and J by 4 bases, with 16 bases between. Germline assignment: CDR1 LNHNV and CDR2 YYDKDF (reference sequence). CDR3 length: 16 residues. The CDR3 loop reads CATSRPDYRIADTQYF. The CDR3 nucleotides are TGTGCCACCAGCAGACCGGACTACAGGATCGCAGATACGCAGTATTTT.

The chain recombines TRBV28 with TRBJ2-7, with D perhaps matching TRBD2 (5 bases). CDR3 length: 13 residues. Trimming took 7 bases from V and 4 from J, leaving 14 bases between them. Germline V lookup: CDR1 MDHEN, CDR2 SYDVKM. CDR3 in DNA: TGTGCCAGCAAGACGGGATGGGTTTACGAGCAGTACTTC. It specifies CASKTGWVYEQYF.

In DNA form, the CDR3 reads TGCAGTGCTAGAGGGACAGATACGCAGTATTTT. Translating gives CSARGTDTQYF. This sequence joins TRBV20-1 and TRBJ2-3; D is uncertain. The CDR3 totals 11 residues. Germline-derived CDR1 and CDR2 are DFQATT and SNEGSKA (reference sequence). With 1 base removed from V and 3 bases from J, the gap between germline ends came to 2 bases.

The chain combines TRBV19 with TRBJ1-1; D not certain. Trimming left V 8 bases short and J 1 base short, with 11 bases between. Germline V lookup: CDR1 LNHDA, CDR2 SQIVND (reference sequence). This CDR3 is 13 amino acids long. This CDR3 reads CASSNQKNTEAFF. The CDR3 DNA reads TGTGCCAGTTCAAATCAAAAGAACACTGAAGCTTTCTTT.

This chain uses TRBV5-4 with TRBJ2-7; tentative D call: TRBD2 (6 bases). Germline-derived CDR1 and CDR2 are SGHNT and YYREEE (reference sequence). Trimming stripped 4 bases from V and 3 bases from J, with 14 bases between. The CDR3 covers 14 residues. The CDR3: CASSNLEAGYEQYF. The DNA for the CDR3 is TGTGCCAGCAGCAACCTGGAAGCGGGCTACGAGCAGTACTTC.

The table lists this clone with a count of one. The chain uses TRBV20-1 and TRBJ2-5; D is ambiguous. Germline V gene lookup returns CDR1 DFQATT and CDR2 SNEGSKA (reference sequence). The V and J ends lost 6 bases and 1 base respectively, with 6 bases between them. There are 11 residues in the CDR3. The CDR3 nucleotides read TGCAGTGCCCTAACCCAAGAGACCCAGTACTTC. It codes for CSALTQETQYF.

This chain links TRBV4-2 with TRBJ1-3; D not certain. Germline V lookup: CDR1 LGHNA, CDR2 YNFKEQ. This CDR3 spans 16 amino acids. The V and J ends lost 4 bases and 0 bases respectively, with 13 bases between them. CDR3 in DNA: TGTGCCAGCAGCCCCCCGTGGCGGTCCTCTGGAAACACCATATATTTT. It is translated as CASSPPWRSSGNTIYF.

The chain recombines TRBV11-3 with TRBJ2-2; no clear D gene. V gave up 4 bases and J gave up 0 bases, with 9 bases separating them. The CDR3 length is 15 residues. The germline V gene encodes CDR1 SGHNT and CDR2 YENEEA. The CDR3 sequence is CASSSVNTNTGELFF. CDR3 sequence (DNA): TGTGCCAGCAGCTCGGTAAATACGAACACCGGGGAGCTGTTTTTT.

The chain combines TRBV5-6 with TRBJ1-1; D is unclear. V was clipped by 2 bases and J by 1 base, with 6 bases between them. The CDR3 is 13 amino acids. In germline, CDR1 is SGHDT, CDR2 YYEEEE. DNA for the CDR3: TGTGCCAGCAGCTTTCCCAGGAACACTGAAGCTTTCTTT. Protein product: CASSFPRNTEAFF.

The V gene is TRBV11-2, the J gene TRBJ1-6, with TRBD1 identical over 8 bases. Looked up from germline, CDR1 is SGHAT and CDR2 is FQNNGV. The CDR3 loop spans 13 amino acids. After removal of 8 bases from V and 8 bases from J, the junction contained 5 bases not matched to a gene. The CDR3 reads CASVDRVHSPLHF. The CDR3 region has the DNA TGTGCCAGCGTGGACAGGGTTCATTCACCCCTCCACTTT.